This T cell receptor beta chain comes out of a study of PD-1 blockade in classical Hodgkin lymphoma. Time point indicated: cycle 4 day 1 (C4D1), after less than 7 weeks of nivolumab. Patients all relapsed after autologous stem cell transplantation, and there was variation in brentuximab vedotin exposure. Sequencing was performed with immunoSEQ multiplex PCR; in TCRdb, only in-frame clones are kept and a portion is missing. This sample has 90,000 to 100,000 clones, with roughly 73% found just once. In its sample, this clone was seen once. What it binds is unknown. Study observations and caveats: CD4+ TCR diversity, unlike CD8+, rose significantly by C4D1.

The CDR3 runs 16 residues. Germline CDR1 and CDR2: SNHLY and FYNNEI. Trimming took 4 bases from V and 7 from J, leaving 17 bases between them. The chain couples TRBV2 to TRBJ1-6; D might be TRBD1 (5 bases). The specimen comprised peripheral blood mononuclear cells (PBMCs), sampled before the fourth cycle of nivolumab. The origin of this receptor is a human donor with classical Hodgkin lymphoma. The CDR3: CASSVYIGTVNSPLHF. The CDR3 DNA sequence: TGTGCCAGCAGTGTCTATATCGGGACGGTAAATTCACCCCTCCACTTT.